The rows below give T cell receptor beta chains drawn from one sample of a study of blood T cell repertoires in COVID-19. Profiled with immunoSEQ multiplex PCR; TCRdb holds only in-frame clones, not every one. The sample records about 270,000 clones, roughly 90% being singletons. The sequenced sample was peripheral blood. These receptors were collected from a man between 45 and 60 years old with acute or convalescent COVID-19. Both conserved end residues are trimmed from each CDR3.

TRBV11-1,TRBJ2-7,ASSLARTGAYEQY
TRBV3-1/TRBV3-2,TRBJ1-2,ASSQVPTGNYGYT
TRBV30,TRBJ2-5,AAKRGQETQY
TRBV10-3,TRBJ1-1,AISESGQMNTEAF
TRBV14,TRBJ2-7,ASSQWGGVESQY
TRBV6-2/TRBV6-3,TRBJ1-1,ASSYSHRFMNTEAF
TRBV3-1/TRBV3-2,TRBJ1-1,ASSQDPPEGRTEAF
TRBV5-4,TRBJ2-1,ASSVRDRVMNEQF
TRBV11-3,TRBJ2-5,ASSSRREAETQY
TRBV11-2,TRBJ2-3,ASSSWTSSTDTQY
TRBV7-9,TRBJ1-2,ASSHVGRVVGYT
TRBV2,TRBJ2-7,ASSETGTSSYEQY
TRBV23-1,TRBJ1-4,ASSQSKGLNEKLF
TRBV30,TRBJ2-5,AWGAGETQY
TRBV4-2,TRBJ1-6,ASSLGQINSPLH
TRBV11-2,TRBJ2-2,ASSIAGTATGELF
TRBV7-3,TRBJ2-2,ASSRTSGGNTGELF
TRBV5-1,TRBJ2-1,ASSFFGGDNEQF
TRBV7-3,TRBJ2-1,ASSTTSGGAGQF
TRBV6-5,TRBJ1-3,ASSPQGGVRNTIY
TRBV24-1,TRBJ1-1,ATRDSLNTEAF
TRBV5-8,TRBJ2-3,ASSLAGGPSDTQY
TRBV2,TRBJ1-2,ASSEHRDVGYGYT
TRBV5-1,TRBJ1-2,ASKSGQGAGYGYT